This TCR beta chain was recovered during a study of T cell clonality in common variable immunodeficiency. Study-wide points: CVID subjects showed higher TCRbeta clonality than healthy controls. In common variable immunodeficiency, TCR beta chains reportedly carried fewer deletions and N-nucleotide insertions.

Equal genomic DNA amounts from CVID and control samples were sequenced. TCRdb keeps only in-frame clones here, not all; method: immunoSEQ multiplex PCR. This repertoire holds 40,000 to 50,000 clones, and none appear only once. In its sample, this clone was seen a few times. Its antigen is as yet unknown. The CDR3 goes on 3 residues after the read ends, and that part is filled in from the germline J gene. The length of the CDR3 is 15 residues. The J segment lost 1 base and the V segment lost 4 bases, leaving 5 bases of the junction unmatched. CDR1 and CDR2 (germline): SQVTM, ANQGSEA. This sequence originates from a human donor with common variable immunodeficiency. The gene calls are TRBV29-1 and TRBJ2-7, with 12 positions matching TRBD2. The sequencing input was peripheral blood mononuclear cells. CDR3 sequence reads: CSVGGLAGRSYEQYF. The part of the CDR3 DNA that was read is TGCAGCGTTGGCGGACTAGCGGGACGGTCCTACGAG.